Sequencing of this T cell receptor (beta chain) was carried out in a study of Graves' ophthalmopathy and Graves' hyperthyroidism. RNA transcripts provided the template for amplifying TCR beta CDR3 regions. HTBI primers primed a first-round RT-PCR, and a second-round multiplex PCR followed. From the multiplex PCR reads, TCRdb called clonotypes with MiXCR, one entry per CDR3 protein. The repertoire has some 250,000 distinct CDR3 sequences, around 42% of them found once; the top ten carry around 43%. The length of the CDR3 is 14 residues. J was trimmed by 1 base and V by 9 bases; bases with no gene match: 9. In germline, CDR1 is LNHDA, CDR2 SQIVND (reference sequence). Other autoimmune diseases, uncontrolled infections, pregnancy or lactation ruled patients out of participation. PBMCs were obtained from about 9.4 ml of fresh peripheral blood.

The V and J genes are TRBV19 and TRBJ2-7, with TRBD1 identical over 7 bases. The sequencing input was peripheral blood. The TCR was taken from an adult man with Graves' ophthalmopathy. CDR3 protein: CARNPRQGSYEQYF. The CDR3, as DNA: TGTGCCAGAAACCCGAGACAGGGATCCTACGAGCAGTACTTC.